The clone carrying this TCR beta chain was detected only once. At one of its ends the junction is not consistent with the germline gene, which may arise from a read error. This sample is part of a study of T-cell reconstitution after alpha-beta-depleted transplantation in children. Unique molecular identifiers were incorporated during preparation of the TCRbeta library. TCRdb re-called the PCR reads with MiXCR, one entry per CDR3 protein. Counted here are over 150,000 distinct CDR3 sequences, around 10% occurring once; the ten biggest clones make up roughly 13%. The germline CDR1 and CDR2 sequences are MNHEY and SMNVEV (reference sequence). The CDR3 sequence is 13 residues long.

This TCR derives from a boy aged 2 to 10 with acute myeloid leukemia, due to receive a stem cell transplant. The sample in question was PBMCs, obtained before TCRalphabeta/CD19-depleted stem cell transplant. The chain has TRBV27 and TRBJ2-5; TRBD1 is a possible D gene (6 bases). The CDR3 DNA sequence: TGTACCAGCAGTTTAGGTACAGGGGAGACCCAGTACTTC. Translated: CTSSLGTGETQYF.